This T cell receptor beta chain was observed in a study of T cells in Graves' hyperthyroidism and ophthalmopathy. V shed 7 bases and J shed 9 bases, with 16 bases lying between them. CDR3 length: 12 residues. Amplified TCR beta CDR3 regions derived from RNA transcripts. Primed by the HTBI set, a first-round RT-PCR was run on the TCR CDR3. TCRdb independently ran MiXCR on the multiplex PCR reads; one entry per CDR3 protein. The data contain some 350,000 distinct CDR3 sequences, 19% of them singletons. This clonotype was picked up many times. The V call is TRBV12-3 or TRBV12-4, the J call TRBJ2-7; perhaps TRBD2 as D (5 bases). This sequence originates from a woman aged 18-29 years with Graves' hyperthyroidism. The material sequenced was blood. This CDR3 reads CASNSGEGRQYF. Written as DNA, the CDR3 is TGTGCCAGCAATTCCGGGGAAGGTCGGCAGTACTTC.